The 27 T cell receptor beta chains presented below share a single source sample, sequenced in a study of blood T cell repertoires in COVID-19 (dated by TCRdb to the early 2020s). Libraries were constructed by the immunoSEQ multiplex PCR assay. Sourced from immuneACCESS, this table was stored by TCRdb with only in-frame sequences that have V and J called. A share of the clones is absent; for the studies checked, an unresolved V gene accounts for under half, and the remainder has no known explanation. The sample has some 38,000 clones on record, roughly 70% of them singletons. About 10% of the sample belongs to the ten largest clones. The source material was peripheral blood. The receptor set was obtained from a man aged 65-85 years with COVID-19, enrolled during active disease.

As DNA, the CDR3 is TGTGCCAGCAGCGCGATGCAAGAGACCCAGTACTTC. Translating it yields CASSAMQETQYF. This chain connects TRBV2 to TRBJ2-5; D call uncertain. Trimming stripped 6 bases from V and 2 bases from J, with 7 bases between. CDR1 is SNHLY and CDR2 is FYNNEI in the germline V gene. The CDR3 extends over 12 amino acids.

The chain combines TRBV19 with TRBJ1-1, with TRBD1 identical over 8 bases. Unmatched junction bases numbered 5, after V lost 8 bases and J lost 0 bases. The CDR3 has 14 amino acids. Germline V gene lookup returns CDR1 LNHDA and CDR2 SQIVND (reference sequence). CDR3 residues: CASQNRGLNTEAFF. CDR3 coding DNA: TGTGCCAGTCAGAACAGGGGGTTGAACACTGAAGCTTTCTTT.

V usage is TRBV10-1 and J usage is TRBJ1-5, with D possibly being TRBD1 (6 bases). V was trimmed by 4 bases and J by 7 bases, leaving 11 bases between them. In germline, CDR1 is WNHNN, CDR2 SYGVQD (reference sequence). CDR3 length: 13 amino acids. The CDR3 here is CASSAQGRQPQHF. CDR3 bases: TGCGCCAGCAGTGCACAGGGCCGGCAGCCCCAGCATTTT.

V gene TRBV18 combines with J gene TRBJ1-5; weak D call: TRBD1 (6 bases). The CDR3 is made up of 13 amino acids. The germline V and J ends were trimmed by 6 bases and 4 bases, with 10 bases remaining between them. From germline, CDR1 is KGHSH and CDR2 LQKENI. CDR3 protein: CASSPDRNQPQHF. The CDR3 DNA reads TGTGCCAGCTCGCCGGACAGAAATCAGCCCCAGCATTTT.

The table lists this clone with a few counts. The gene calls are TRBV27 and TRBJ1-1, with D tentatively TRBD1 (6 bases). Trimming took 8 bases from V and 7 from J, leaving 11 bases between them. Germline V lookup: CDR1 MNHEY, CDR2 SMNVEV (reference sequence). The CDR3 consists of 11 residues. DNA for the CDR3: TGTGCCAGCTTCGACAGGTTTGAAGCTTTCTTT. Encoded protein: CASFDRFEAFF.

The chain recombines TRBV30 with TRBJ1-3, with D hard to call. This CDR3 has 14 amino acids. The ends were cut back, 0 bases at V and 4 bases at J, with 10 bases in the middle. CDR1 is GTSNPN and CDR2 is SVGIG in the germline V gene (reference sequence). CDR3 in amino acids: CAWSVQTVGNTIYF. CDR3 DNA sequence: TGTGCCTGGAGTGTACAAACAGTCGGAAACACCATATATTTT.

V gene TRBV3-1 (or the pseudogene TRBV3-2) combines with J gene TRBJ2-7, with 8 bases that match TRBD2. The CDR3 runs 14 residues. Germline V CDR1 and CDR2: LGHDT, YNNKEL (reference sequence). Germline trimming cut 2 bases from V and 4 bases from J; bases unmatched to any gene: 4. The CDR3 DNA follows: TGTGCCAGCAGCCAATTAGCGGGGAGGTACGAGCAGTACTTC. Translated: CASSQLAGRYEQYF.

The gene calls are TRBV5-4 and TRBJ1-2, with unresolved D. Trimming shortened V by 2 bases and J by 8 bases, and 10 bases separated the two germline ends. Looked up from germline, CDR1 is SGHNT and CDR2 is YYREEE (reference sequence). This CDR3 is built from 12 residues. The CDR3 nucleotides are TGTGCCAGCAGCTTAGACTCGAACGGCTACACCTTC. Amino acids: CASSLDSNGYTF.

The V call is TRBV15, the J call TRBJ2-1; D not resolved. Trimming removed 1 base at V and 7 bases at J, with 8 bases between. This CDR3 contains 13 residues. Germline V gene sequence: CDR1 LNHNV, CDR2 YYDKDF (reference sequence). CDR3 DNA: TGTGCCACCAGCAGAGCCCGGTGGAATGAGCAGTTCTTC. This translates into CATSRARWNEQFF.

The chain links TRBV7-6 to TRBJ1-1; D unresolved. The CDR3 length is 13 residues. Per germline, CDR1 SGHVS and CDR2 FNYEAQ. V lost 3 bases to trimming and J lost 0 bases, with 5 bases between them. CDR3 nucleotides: TGTGCCAGCAGCTTTCAGTTGAACACTGAAGCTTTCTTT. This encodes CASSFQLNTEAFF.

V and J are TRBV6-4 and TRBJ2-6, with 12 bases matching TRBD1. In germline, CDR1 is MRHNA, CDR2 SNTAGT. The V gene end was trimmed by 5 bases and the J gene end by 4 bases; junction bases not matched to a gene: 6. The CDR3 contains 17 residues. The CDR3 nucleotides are TGTGCCAGCAGTTCGGGACAGGGGGCGCCCGGGGCCAACGTCCTGACTTTC. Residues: CASSSGQGAPGANVLTF.

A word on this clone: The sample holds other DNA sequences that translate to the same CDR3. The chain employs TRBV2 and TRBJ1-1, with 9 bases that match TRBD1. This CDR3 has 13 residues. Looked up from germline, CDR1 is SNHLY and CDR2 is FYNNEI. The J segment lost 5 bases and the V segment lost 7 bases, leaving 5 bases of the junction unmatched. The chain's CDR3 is CASTGQGNTEAFF. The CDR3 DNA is TGTGCCAGCACAGGACAGGGGAATACTGAAGCTTTCTTT.

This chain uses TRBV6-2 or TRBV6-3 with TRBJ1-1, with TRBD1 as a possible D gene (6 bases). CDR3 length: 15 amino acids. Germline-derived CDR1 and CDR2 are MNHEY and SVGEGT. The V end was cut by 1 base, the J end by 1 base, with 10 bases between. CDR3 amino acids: CASSYYGGANTEAFF. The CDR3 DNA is TGTGCCAGCAGTTACTACGGGGGGGCGAACACTGAAGCTTTCTTT.

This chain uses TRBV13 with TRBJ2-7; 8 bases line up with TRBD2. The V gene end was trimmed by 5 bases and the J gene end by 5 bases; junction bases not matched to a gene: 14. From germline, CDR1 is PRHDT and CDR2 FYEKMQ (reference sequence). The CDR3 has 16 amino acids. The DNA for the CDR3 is TGTGCCAGCAGCACCCAAAGGGCGGGAGGAGCTGACGAGCAGTACTTC. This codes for CASSTQRAGGADEQYF. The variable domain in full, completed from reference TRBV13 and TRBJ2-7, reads AAGVIQSPRHLIKEKRETATLKCYPIPRHDTVYWYQQGPGQDPQFLISFYEKMQSDKGSIPDRFSAQQFSDYHSELNMSSLELGDSALYFCASSTQRAGGADEQYFGPGTRLTVT.

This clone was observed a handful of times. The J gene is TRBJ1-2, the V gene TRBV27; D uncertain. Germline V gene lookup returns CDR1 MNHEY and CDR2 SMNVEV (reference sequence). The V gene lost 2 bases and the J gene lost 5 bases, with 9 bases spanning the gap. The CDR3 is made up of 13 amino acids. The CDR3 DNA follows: TGTGCCAGCAGTTTAGCAGGATGGTATGGCTACACCTTC. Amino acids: CASSLAGWYGYTF.

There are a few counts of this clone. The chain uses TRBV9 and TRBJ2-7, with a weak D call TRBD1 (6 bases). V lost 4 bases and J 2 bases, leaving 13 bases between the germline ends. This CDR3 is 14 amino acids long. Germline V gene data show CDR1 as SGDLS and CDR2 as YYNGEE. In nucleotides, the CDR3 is TGTGCCAGCAGCTCCGGACAGCGAGCCTACGAGCAGTACTTC. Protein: CASSSGQRAYEQYF.

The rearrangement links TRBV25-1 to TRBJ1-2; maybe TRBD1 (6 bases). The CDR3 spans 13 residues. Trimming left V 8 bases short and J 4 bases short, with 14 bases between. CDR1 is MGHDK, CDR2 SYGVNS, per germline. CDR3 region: CASSSTGFYGYTF. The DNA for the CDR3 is TGTGCCAGCTCGAGTACAGGGTTCTATGGCTACACCTTC.

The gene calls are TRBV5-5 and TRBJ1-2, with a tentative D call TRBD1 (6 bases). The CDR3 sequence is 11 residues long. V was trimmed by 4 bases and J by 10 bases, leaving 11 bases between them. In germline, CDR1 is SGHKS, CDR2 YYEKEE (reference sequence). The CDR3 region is CASSLGQFYTF. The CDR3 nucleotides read TGTGCCAGCAGCCTTGGACAGTTCTACACCTTC. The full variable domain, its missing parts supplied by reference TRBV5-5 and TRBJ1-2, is DAGVTQSPTHLIKTRGQQVTLRCSPISGHKSVSWYQQVLGQGPQFIFQYYEKEERGRGNFPDRFSARQFPNYSSELNVNALLLGDSALYLCASSLGQFYTFGSGTRLTVV.

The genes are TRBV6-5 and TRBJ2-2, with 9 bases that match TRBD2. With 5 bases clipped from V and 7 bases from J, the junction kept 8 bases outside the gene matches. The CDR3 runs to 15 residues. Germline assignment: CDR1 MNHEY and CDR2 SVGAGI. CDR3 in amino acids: CASSPRGRANGELFF. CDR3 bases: TGTGCCAGCAGTCCGCGCGGGAGGGCTAACGGGGAGCTGTTTTTT.

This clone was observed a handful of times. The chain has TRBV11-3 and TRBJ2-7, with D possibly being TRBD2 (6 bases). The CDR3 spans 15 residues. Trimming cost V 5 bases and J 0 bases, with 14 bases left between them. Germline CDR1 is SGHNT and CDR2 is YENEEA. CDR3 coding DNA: TGTGCCAGCAGCCCCCCCGGGGGAAGCTCCTACGAGCAGTACTTC. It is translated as CASSPPGGSSYEQYF. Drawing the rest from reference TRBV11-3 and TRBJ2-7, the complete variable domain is EAGVVQSPRYKIIEKKQPVAFWCNPISGHNTLYWYLQNLGQGPELLIRYENEEAVDDSQLPKDRFSAERLKGVDSTLKIQPAELGDSAVYLCASSPPGGSSYEQYFGPGTRLTVT.

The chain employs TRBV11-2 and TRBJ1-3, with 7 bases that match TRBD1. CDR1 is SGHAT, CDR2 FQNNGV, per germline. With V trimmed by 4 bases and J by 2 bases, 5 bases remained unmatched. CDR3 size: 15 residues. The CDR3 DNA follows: TGTGCCAGCAGCTCAAGGGACAGAACTGGAAACACCATATATTTT. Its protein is CASSSRDRTGNTIYF. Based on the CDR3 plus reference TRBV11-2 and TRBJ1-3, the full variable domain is EAGVAQSPRYKIIEKRQSVAFWCNPISGHATLYWYQQILGQGPKLLIQFQNNGVVDDSQLPKDRFSAERLKGVDSTLKIQPAKLEDSAVYLCASSSRDRTGNTIYFGEGSWLTVV.

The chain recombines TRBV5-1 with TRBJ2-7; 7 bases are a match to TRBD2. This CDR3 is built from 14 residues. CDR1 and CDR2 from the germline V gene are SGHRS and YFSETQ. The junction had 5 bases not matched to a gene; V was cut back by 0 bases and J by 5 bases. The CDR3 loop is CASSLVRGSDEQYF. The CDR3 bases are TGCGCCAGCAGCTTGGTGCGGGGGTCCGACGAGCAGTACTTC.

In DNA form, the CDR3 reads TGTGCCAGCAGCAACACAGGGGGCGAACGCGAGCAGTACTTC. Its protein product is CASSNTGGEREQYF. V is TRBV5-6 and J is TRBJ2-7, with 9 bases aligning to TRBD1. Germline V gives CDR1 SGHDT, CDR2 YYEEEE. There are 14 residues in the CDR3. V was clipped by 4 bases and J by 6 bases; unmatched bases: 8.

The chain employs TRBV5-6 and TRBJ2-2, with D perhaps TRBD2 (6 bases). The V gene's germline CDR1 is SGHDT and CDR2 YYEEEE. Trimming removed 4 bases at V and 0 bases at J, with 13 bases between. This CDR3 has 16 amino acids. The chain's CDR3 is CASSGGSQTNTGELFF. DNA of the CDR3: TGTGCCAGCAGCGGGGGGTCGCAGACGAACACCGGGGAGCTGTTTTTT. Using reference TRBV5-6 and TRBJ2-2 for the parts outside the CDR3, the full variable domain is DAGVTQSPTHLIKTRGQQVTLRCSPKSGHDTVSWYQQALGQGPQFIFQYYEEEERQRGNFPDRFSGHQFPNYSSELNVNALLLGDSALYLCASSGGSQTNTGELFFGEGSRLTVL.

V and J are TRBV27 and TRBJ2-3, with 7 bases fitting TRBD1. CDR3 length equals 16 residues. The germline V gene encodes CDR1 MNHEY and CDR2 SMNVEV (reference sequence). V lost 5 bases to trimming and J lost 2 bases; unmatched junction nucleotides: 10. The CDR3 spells CASSPTGTEITDTQYF. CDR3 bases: TGTGCCAGCAGTCCGACCGGGACAGAGATCACAGATACGCAGTATTTT.

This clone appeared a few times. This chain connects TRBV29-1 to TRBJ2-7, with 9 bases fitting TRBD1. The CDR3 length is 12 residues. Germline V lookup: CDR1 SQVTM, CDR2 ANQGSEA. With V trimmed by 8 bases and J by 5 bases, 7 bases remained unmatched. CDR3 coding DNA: TGCAGCACGAAACAGGGGGCGGACGAGCAGTACTTC. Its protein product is CSTKQGADEQYF.

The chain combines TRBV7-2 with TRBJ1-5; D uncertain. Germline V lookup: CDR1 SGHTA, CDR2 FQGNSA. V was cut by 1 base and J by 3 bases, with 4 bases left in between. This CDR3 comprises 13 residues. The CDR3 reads CASSLGHNQPQHF. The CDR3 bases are TGTGCCAGCAGCTTAGGGCACAATCAGCCCCAGCATTTT.